Below are 27 T cell receptor beta chains sequenced from a single sample in a study of regulatory T cells in long-lasting Graves disease. Arm-PCR of CDR3 regions with iRepertoire HTBI primers generated TCR beta libraries. TCRdb re-called the multiplex PCR reads through MiXCR, storing one row per CDR3 protein. Among a few hundred thousand distinct CDR3 sequences listed, around 18% were seen once. Time point defined: newly diagnosed GD, antithyroid drugs for less than 3 months. Preparation of the TCR library used RNA extracted from PBMCs. These data were likewise used in another study, on T cells in Graves' hyperthyroidism and ophthalmopathy.

The source was peripheral blood mononuclear cells (PBMCs), collected at new diagnosis, from a patient treated with antithyroid drugs. The receptors were gathered from a woman in her 30s with Graves disease.

In its sample, this clonotype was seen many times. This chain joins TRBV10-3 and TRBJ1-5; D gene ambiguous. Germline V lookup: CDR1 ENHRY, CDR2 SYGVKD. Trimming left V 3 bases short and J 1 base short, with 16 bases between. This CDR3 is built from 17 residues. The CDR3 loop reads CAISETFGGSSNQPQHF. CDR3 nucleotide sequence: TGTGCCATCAGTGAAACTTTCGGAGGGTCCAGCAATCAGCCCCAGCATTTT.

The chain joins TRBV19 to TRBJ2-1; D remains unclear. Trimming left V 0 bases short and J 3 bases short, with 12 bases between. The CDR3 has 16 residues. Germline CDR1 is LNHDA and CDR2 is SQIVND (reference sequence). The CDR3 sequence: CASSIDPGADYNEQFF. In DNA form, the CDR3 reads TGTGCCAGTAGTATAGATCCGGGCGCGGACTACAATGAGCAGTTCTTC. Full variable domain (missing parts from reference TRBV19 and TRBJ2-1): DGGITQSPKYLFRKEGQNVTLSCEQNLNHDAMYWYRQDPGQGLRLIYYSQIVNDFQKGDIAEGYSVSREKKESFPLTVTSAQKNPTAFYLCASSIDPGADYNEQFFGPGTRLTVL.

In this sample, this clonotype turned up many times. This chain joins TRBV5-8 and TRBJ1-1; the match to TRBD1 covers 10 bases. The germline V gene has CDR1 SGHTS and CDR2 YDEGEE. Trimming took 5 bases from V and 1 from J; bases not matched to a gene: 8. The CDR3 extends over 16 amino acids. The DNA for the CDR3 is TGTGCCAGCAGGAGAGGGACAGGGGAGAGGAACACTGAAGCTTTCTTT. It yields the protein CASRRGTGERNTEAFF.

On this clonotype: The likely explanation is a read error, given a far larger clone one base away. J is TRBJ2-7 and V is TRBV7-9; 9 nucleotides agree with TRBD2. Germline CDR1 SEHNR, CDR2 FQNEAQ (reference sequence). There are 15 residues in the CDR3. V trimming: 1 base; J trimming: 2 bases; junction bases outside the gene matches: 3. The CDR3 DNA reads TGTGCCAGCAGCTTAGGCGGGGGGGTCCCCTACGAGCAGTACTTC. Translation: CASSLGGGVPYEQYF. Supplemented by reference TRBV7-9 and TRBJ2-7, the full variable domain reads DTGVSQNPRHKITKRGQNVTFRCDPISEHNRLYWYRQTLGQGPEFLTYFQNEAQLEKSRLLSDRFSAERPKGSFSTLEIQRTEQGDSAMYLCASSLGGGVPYEQYFGPGTRLTVT.

In this sample, this clonotype turned up many times. This chain links TRBV6-1 with TRBJ1-4, with D perhaps matching TRBD1 (6 bases). This CDR3 is built from 14 residues. CDR1 and CDR2 (germline): MNHNS, SASEGT. With 6 bases removed from V and 6 bases from J, the gap between germline ends came to 14 bases. The CDR3 bases are TGTGCCAGCAGCGCCAGGACAGAGGATGAAAAACTGTTTTTT. This sequence encodes CASSARTEDEKLFF.

This clonotype occurred many times. V is TRBV6-1 and J is TRBJ2-3; TRBD1 might be the D (6 bases). V dropped 6 bases and J dropped 1 base, with 14 bases sitting between them. This CDR3 has 15 residues. CDR1 and CDR2 (germline): MNHNS, SASEGT. CDR3 protein: CASRAPGDGTDTQYF. The CDR3 DNA is TGTGCCAGCAGGGCCCCAGGGGACGGCACAGATACGCAGTATTTT.

This clonotype was seen many times. CDR3 sequence reads: CASRSGGTNEKLFF. Written as DNA, the CDR3 is TGTGCCAGTAGATCAGGGGGCACTAATGAAAAACTGTTTTTT. The chain employs TRBV11-2 and TRBJ1-4; 8 bases line up with TRBD1. This CDR3 spans 14 amino acids. Germline V gene lookup returns CDR1 SGHAT and CDR2 FQNNGV. The V and J ends lost 9 bases and 2 bases, in that order; junction bases with no gene match: 5.

This clonotype showed up many times. This sequence joins TRBV20-1 and TRBJ2-7; tentative D call: TRBD2 (6 bases). Germline CDR1 reads DFQATT; CDR2 reads SNEGSKA (reference sequence). V lost 4 bases, J lost 9 bases, and 16 bases lay in between. CDR3 length: 12 residues. CDR3 nucleotides: TGCAGTGCTACCGCCGCCGCGGAGGGGCAGTACTTC. Its translation is CSATAAAEGQYF.

Comment on this clonotype: With only one base between it and a far larger clone, this is likely a read error. The chain joins TRBV11-3 to TRBJ2-7, with D perhaps given as TRBD1 or TRBD2 (6 bases each). Deletions cut 4 bases from V and 3 bases from J, with 10 bases between. Germline V lookup: CDR1 SGHNT, CDR2 YENEEA. The CDR3 contains 13 residues. DNA of the CDR3: TGTGCCAGCAGCTCCGGGGGCGGCTACGAGCAGTACTTC. Its translation: CASSSGGGYEQYF.

The V and J genes are TRBV2 and TRBJ2-7; D not resolved. Germline assignment: CDR1 SNHLY and CDR2 FYNNEI. The CDR3 has 15 amino acids. The V gene lost 9 bases and the J gene lost 3 bases, with 21 bases spanning the gap. CDR3 in amino acids: CASQVVGSSLYEQYF. The CDR3 coding sequence is TGTGCCAGTCAAGTTGTGGGGTCCTCCCTCTACGAGCAGTACTTC.

This clonotype was counted ten times or more. The chain links TRBV9 to TRBJ1-2, with 8 bases fitting TRBD1. Per germline, CDR1 SGDLS and CDR2 YYNGEE. This CDR3 region has 14 residues. V shed 4 bases, J shed 8 bases, and the junction held 10 bases outside the gene matches. CDR3 loop: CASSLPGGGGGYTF. For the CDR3, the DNA is TGTGCCAGCAGCCTCCCAGGGGGCGGAGGCGGCTACACCTTC.

V is TRBV5-1 and J is TRBJ2-4; maybe TRBD1 (9 bases). Trimming removed 0 bases from V and 9 bases from J, with 13 bases in between. Per the germline V gene, CDR1 is SGHRS and CDR2 is YFSETQ. The CDR3 totals 14 residues. CDR3 loop: CASSLVAGQGIQYF. CDR3 coding DNA: TGCGCCAGCAGCTTGGTAGCGGGACAGGGCATTCAGTACTTC.

The chain has TRBV6-4 and TRBJ2-1, with 16 nucleotides matching TRBD2. V shed 5 bases, J shed 8 bases, and the junction held 9 bases outside the gene matches. The CDR3 loop spans 17 amino acids. The germline gives CDR1 MRHNA, CDR2 SNTAGT. The CDR3 nucleotides are TGTGCCAGCAGTCCCGGGACTAGCGGGGGGGTTATCGATGAGCAGTTCTTC. Amino acids: CASSPGTSGGVIDEQFF.

The chain links TRBV27 to TRBJ1-2; 7 bases are a match to TRBD1. V was clipped by 1 base and J by 3 bases; unmatched bases: 5. Per the germline V gene, CDR1 is MNHEY and CDR2 is SMNVEV (reference sequence). The CDR3 contains 15 residues. This chain's CDR3 is CASSLFGTDDYGYTF. The CDR3 DNA follows: TGTGCCAGCAGTTTATTCGGGACAGACGACTATGGCTACACCTTC.

This clonotype was counted many times. The genes are TRBV3-1 and TRBJ2-3, with 9 bases lining up with TRBD2. Germline loops: CDR1 LGHDT, CDR2 YNNKEL (reference sequence). CDR3 length equals 18 residues. V shed 1 base, J shed 6 bases, and the junction held 14 bases outside the gene matches. DNA for the CDR3: TGTGCCAGCAGCCAAGGACGGCTAGCGGGATCACGTGGGGATACGCAGTATTTT. Encoded protein: CASSQGRLAGSRGDTQYF.

This clonotype occurred many times. The chain has TRBV6-2 or TRBV6-3 and TRBJ1-2, with 8 bases identical to TRBD1. The CDR3 has 14 amino acids. V shed 7 bases, J shed 2 bases, and the junction held 6 bases outside the gene matches. Germline V lookup: CDR1 MNHEY, CDR2 SVGEGT. This CDR3 reads CASTQTGVNYGYTF. Written as DNA, the CDR3 is TGTGCCAGCACTCAGACAGGGGTCAACTATGGCTACACCTTC.

V is TRBV9 and J is TRBJ1-2; 7 bases are a match to TRBD1. CDR1 is SGDLS, CDR2 YYNGEE, per germline. The CDR3 consists of 15 residues. V lost 3 bases to trimming and J lost 2 bases; unmatched junction nucleotides: 7. CDR3 nucleotide sequence: TGTGCCAGCAGCGCAGGGGGTTGGGGGAACTATGGCTACACCTTC. Protein: CASSAGGWGNYGYTF.

This clonotype came up many times. The gene calls are TRBV28 and TRBJ1-2; 7 bases are a match to TRBD1. The J segment lost 5 bases and the V segment lost 8 bases, leaving 8 bases of the junction unmatched. The germline V gene has CDR1 MDHEN and CDR2 SYDVKM. The CDR3 extends over 13 amino acids. CDR3 region: CASRGQGGYGYTF. The CDR3 DNA reads as TGTGCCAGCCGTGGGCAGGGGGGGTATGGCTACACCTTC.

This clonotype was picked up one time. This likely traces to a read error, being one base from a far larger clone. V gene TRBV12-3 or TRBV12-4 combines with J gene TRBJ2-1; D not resolved. V shed 6 bases and J shed 2 bases, with 17 bases lying between them. This CDR3 spans 16 amino acids. The chain's CDR3 is CASRPLTGGTYNEQFF. Written as DNA, the CDR3 is TGTGCCAGCAGACCGCTCACGGGCGGAACCTACAATGAGCAGTTCTTC.

V gene TRBV7-2 combines with J gene TRBJ2-5; possible D gene TRBD2, 5 bases. This CDR3 has 13 residues. Per germline, CDR1 SGHTA and CDR2 FQGNSA. Trimming took 3 bases from V and 4 from J, leaving 9 bases between them. CDR3 nucleotide sequence: TGTGCCAGCAGCTTGAGGGCGGGAGAGACCCAGTACTTC. This encodes CASSLRAGETQYF.

There are many counts of this clonotype. The chain couples TRBV28 to TRBJ2-7; TRBD1 aligns across 7 bases. The CDR3 totals 17 residues. The trim removed 0 bases at V and 2 bases at J, leaving 10 bases unmatched. Germline assignment: CDR1 MDHEN and CDR2 SYDVKM. CDR3 sequence (DNA): TGTGCCAGCAGTTTATGGAATTTCCGGGACAGAACCTACGAGCAGTACTTC. This translates into CASSLWNFRDRTYEQYF.

The chain combines TRBV5-8 with TRBJ2-1; tentatively, D is TRBD2 (7 bases). Germline lookup yields CDR1 SGHTS and CDR2 YDEGEE. This CDR3 spans 16 amino acids. Trimming left V 4 bases short and J 3 bases short, with 17 bases between. CDR3 coding DNA: TGTGCCAGCAGCCGATTTGGGGGGGGACACTACAATGAGCAGTTCTTC. Translation: CASSRFGGGHYNEQFF.

Points on this clonotype: The CDR3 ends on some other residue instead of the conserved phenylalanine or tryptophan, so this is likely a read error. This chain joins TRBV4-1 and TRBJ1-5; the match to TRBD1 covers 9 bases. The CDR3 has 15 residues. V lost 4 bases to trimming and J lost 6 bases; unmatched junction nucleotides: 7. Germline V gives CDR1 MGHRA, CDR2 YSYEKL. CDR3 nucleotide sequence: TGCGCCAGCAGCCGACTACAGGGGGCTGGTCAGCCCCAGCATTTA. This translates into CASSRLQGAGQPQHL.

In this sample, this clonotype turned up many times. The chain carries TRBV20-1 and TRBJ1-1, with TRBD1 matching over 8 bases. Trimming removed 6 bases from V and 11 bases from J; junction bases left unmatched: 8. In germline, CDR1 is DFQATT, CDR2 SNEGSKA (reference sequence). The CDR3 contains 11 residues. The CDR3 DNA sequence: TGCAGTGCCCCCGGGACAGGCCCCGCTTTCTTT. This sequence encodes CSAPGTGPAFF.

This clonotype was detected ten times or more. This chain links TRBV6-2 or TRBV6-3 with TRBJ2-7, with 7 positions matching TRBD1. With V trimmed by 4 bases and J by 3 bases, 3 bases remained unmatched. Germline V gene data show CDR1 as MNHEY and CDR2 as SVGEGT. CDR3 length equals 13 residues. CDR3 region: CASSWDSNYEQYF. The DNA of the CDR3 is TGTGCCAGCAGTTGGGACAGCAACTACGAGCAGTACTTC.

This clonotype was seen repeatedly, ten times or more. The J gene is TRBJ2-5, the V gene TRBV12-5; the D gene is possibly TRBD2 (7 bases). V lost 3 bases and J 5 bases, leaving 13 bases between the germline ends. This CDR3 spans 14 amino acids. The germline gives CDR1 LGHNT, CDR2 FRNRAP. The CDR3 region is CASGLGGAWETQYF. CDR3 bases: TGTGCTAGTGGTTTAGGGGGGGCGTGGGAGACCCAGTACTTC.

Many counts were recorded for this clonotype. V and J are TRBV2 and TRBJ2-1, with D possibly matching TRBD2 (6 bases). The CDR3 runs 19 residues. Germline-derived CDR1 and CDR2 are SNHLY and FYNNEI. The V end lost 0 bases, the J end lost 5 bases, and 23 bases lay between the germline ends. The CDR3 region is CASSEALGFSVGGDNEQFF. In DNA, the CDR3 is TGTGCCAGCAGTGAAGCGCTGGGGTTCAGCGTTGGAGGGGACAATGAGCAGTTCTTC.